This T cell receptor (beta chain) derives from a study of neurological immune-mediated disorders. Study-wide context: Disease course was recorded as relapsing-remitting for about 31 and secondary progressive for about 8.5% of the 34 multiple sclerosis patients. General study findings and limits: One cluster of related CDR3 sequences contained, by phylogenetic grouping, the repertoires of 18 of 34 multiple sclerosis patients and formed a possible signature. Among expanded clones, no CDR3 amino acid sequences were shared across subjects, a pattern suggesting private repertoires in all groups.

The trim removed 4 bases at V and 0 bases at J, leaving 5 bases unmatched. CDR1 MGHDK and CDR2 SYGVNS come from the germline V gene. The CDR3 totals 15 residues. The unsorted libraries were produced from 2 million PBMCs held at -80 C. TCRdb reprocessed the 5' RACE reads with MiXCR, giving one entry per CDR3 protein. The table shows 110,000 or so distinct CDR3 sequences, with roughly 3.2% occurring only once. Concerning this clonotype itself: What it recognizes is unknown.

The V and J genes are TRBV25-1 and TRBJ1-1; TRBD1 matches at 7 bases. The sequence was obtained from a woman aged 25 to 39 with multiple sclerosis. The sample was PBMCs. CDR3 nucleotide sequence: TGTGCCAGCAGTGCCCCCGACAGGGTGAACACTGAAGCTTTCTTT. As protein: CASSAPDRVNTEAFF.